This is a list of T cell receptor beta chains from one sample in a study of early T cells in non-severe SARS-CoV-2 infection. TCRdb re-called the 5' RACE reads with MiXCR, one entry per CDR3 protein. The sample has roughly 60,000 distinct CDR3 sequences, around 11% seen once; the top ten hold under 3%. This material consisted of whole blood, taken at baseline. These TCRs come from an adult who was a healthcare worker with PCR-confirmed SARS-CoV-2 infection or an uninfected control (not recorded which). CDR3s include the opening cysteine and the closing phenylalanine or tryptophan. D genes are given only for firm matches. Rows may omit the clone size; those that give it use once, few, many or a size class.

>NA|TRBV7-2|TRBJ1-1|NA
CASSASAGSELRGGTEAFF
TGTGCCAGCAGCGCCTCCGCTGGTTCAGAACTCCGAGGAGGCACTGAAGCTTTCTTT
>TRBD1|TRBV5-1|TRBJ1-2|NA
CASSLYRGANYGYTF
TGCGCCAGCAGCTTGTACAGGGGAGCTAACTATGGCTACACCTTC
>NA|TRBV20-1|TRBJ1-1|few
CSARGPWAEAFF
TGCAGTGCTAGGGGCCCCTGGGCTGAAGCTTTCTTT
>NA|TRBV7-9|TRBJ1-1|NA
CASSLEAGNTEAFF
TGTGCCAGCAGCTTAGAGGCCGGAAACACTGAAGCTTTCTTT
>TRBD1|TRBV5-6|TRBJ1-1|NA
CASSFGQGATEAFF
TGTGCCAGCAGCTTCGGACAGGGGGCCACTGAAGCTTTCTTT
>TRBD2|TRBV12-3/TRBV12-4|TRBJ2-5|NA
CASSSRRTRQETQYF
TGTGCCAGCAGTTCTAGGAGGACTAGACAAGAGACCCAGTACTTC
>NA|TRBV2|TRBJ2-2|NA
CASRGPANTGELFF
TGTGCCAGCCGGGGCCCCGCGAACACCGGGGAGCTGTTTTTT
>NA|TRBV12-3/TRBV12-4|TRBJ2-3|few
CASSFRQGGDTQYF
TGTGCCAGCAGTTTTAGACAGGGAGGCGATACGCAGTATTTT
>NA|TRBV27|TRBJ2-3|few
CASSFRRGTRLIGHTQYF
TGTGCCAGCAGTTTTAGGAGGGGTACTCGGCTCATCGGGCATACGCAGTATTTT
>NA|TRBV5-6|TRBJ1-6|NA
CASSLRTSHSPLHF
TGTGCCAGCAGCTTGAGGACAAGCCATTCACCCCTCCACTTT
>NA|TRBV2|TRBJ2-1|NA
CASTYGGALYNEQFF
TGTGCCAGCACCTATGGGGGGGCCCTCTACAATGAGCAGTTCTTC
>NA|TRBV6-1|TRBJ2-6|few
CASMRNSGANVLTF
TGTGCCAGCATGCGGAACTCTGGGGCCAACGTCCTGACTTTC
>NA|TRBV10-3|TRBJ2-1|few
CAISAQVYNEQFF
TGTGCCATCAGTGCACAGGTTTACAATGAGCAGTTCTTC
>TRBD1|TRBV5-6|TRBJ1-3|NA
CASSLGADRGLF
TGTGCCAGCAGCTTGGGGGCCGACAGGGGCCTATTT
>TRBD1|TRBV10-3|TRBJ1-1|few
CAIMGTGARGTEAFF
TGTGCCATCATGGGAACAGGGGCCCGAGGCACTGAAGCTTTCTTT
>NA|TRBV5-1|TRBJ1-2|many
CASSSPRLNGYTF
TGCGCCAGCAGCTCCCCTAGGTTGAATGGCTACACCTTC
>TRBD1|TRBV6-5|TRBJ2-7|few
CASSRPGTGFPYEQYF
TGTGCCAGCTCGAGGCCCGGGACAGGGTTTCCCTACGAGCAGTACTTC
>NA|TRBV7-7|TRBJ2-5|few
CASSLDQPGTQYF
TGTGCTAGCAGCTTAGACCAGCCGGGGACCCAGTACTTC
>NA|TRBV6-5|TRBJ1-1|few
CASSGHGGENTEAFF
TGTGCCAGCAGTGGTCACGGGGGCGAGAACACTGAAGCTTTCTTT
>NA|TRBV27|TRBJ2-2|NA
CASSLGGVVAGELFF
TGTGCCAGCAGTCTAGGCGGGGTTGTTGCCGGGGAGCTGTTTTTT
>NA|TRBV20-1|TRBJ2-7|few
CSASPFGQGKDYEQYF
TGCAGTGCTTCCCCGTTCGGCCAGGGGAAGGACTACGAGCAGTACTTC
>NA|TRBV13|TRBJ2-5|few
CASSLKQASQETQYF
TGTGCCAGCAGCCTCAAACAGGCGTCACAAGAGACCCAGTACTTC
>NA|TRBV18|TRBJ1-6|few
CASSGSISSSYNSPLHF
TGTGCCAGCTCAGGCTCCATCTCGAGCTCCTATAATTCACCCCTCCACTTT
>NA|TRBV12-3/TRBV12-4|TRBJ1-1|many
CASREGPEAFF
TGTGCCAGCAGGGAAGGGCCCGAAGCTTTCTTT
>NA|TRBV3-1|TRBJ2-7|few
CASSQDIRRGEQYF
TGTGCCAGCAGCCAAGATATCCGCAGAGGCGAGCAGTACTTC
>NA|TRBV7-8|TRBJ2-2|few
CASRKGEDRLGGELFF
TGTGCCAGCAGAAAAGGGGAGGACAGGTTGGGCGGGGAGCTGTTTTTT
>TRBD1|TRBV11-2|TRBJ2-5|NA
CASSFGTAETQYF
TGTGCCAGCAGCTTTGGGACAGCAGAGACCCAGTACTTC
>TRBD1|TRBV5-3|TRBJ2-1|NA
CARSWQGASYNEQFF
TGTGCCAGAAGCTGGCAGGGGGCTTCCTACAATGAGCAGTTCTTC
>NA|TRBV12-3/TRBV12-4|TRBJ1-2|few
CASSFLGGYGYTF
TGTGCCAGCAGTTTTCTAGGGGGCTATGGCTACACCTTC
>NA|TRBV19|TRBJ1-2|many
CASSIGQAPDGYTF
TGTGCCAGTAGTATCGGGCAGGCCCCTGATGGCTACACCTTC
>NA|TRBV5-1|TRBJ2-5|many
CASSSPSLGETQYF
TGCGCCAGCAGCTCTCCAAGTCTTGGGGAGACCCAGTACTTC
>NA|TRBV20-1|TRBJ2-3|many
CSARSGVNTQYF
TGCAGTGCCAGGAGCGGTGTAAATACGCAGTATTTT
>TRBD2|TRBV6-2/TRBV6-3|TRBJ2-5|NA
CASGARGTSAYQETQYF
TGTGCCAGCGGGGCTAGGGGGACTAGCGCCTACCAAGAGACCCAGTACTTC
>NA|TRBV12-3/TRBV12-4|TRBJ2-4|NA
CASGSGIRDSNIQYF
TGTGCCAGCGGTTCCGGGATCCGGGACTCAAACATTCAGTACTTC
>TRBD1|TRBV20-1|TRBJ1-2|NA
CSAISTGGYGYTF
TGCAGTGCTATCTCTACAGGGGGCTATGGCTACACCTTC
>NA|TRBV29-1|TRBJ1-3|few
CSVERVGSGNTIYF
TGCAGCGTTGAAAGGGTCGGCTCTGGAAACACCATATATTTT
>NA|TRBV6-2/TRBV6-3|TRBJ1-2|few
CASSYSVGGYTF
TGTGCCAGCAGTTATAGCGTCGGTGGCTACACCTTC
>NA|TRBV27|TRBJ2-1|few
CASSWQAAYNEQFF
TGTGCCAGCAGTTGGCAGGCCGCTTACAATGAGCAGTTCTTC
>TRBD2|TRBV11-2|TRBJ2-4|many
CASSPGTKGDIQYF
TGTGCCAGCAGCCCCGGGACTAAAGGGGACATTCAGTACTTC
>TRBD1|TRBV12-3/TRBV12-4|TRBJ2-7|few
CASSLQQGAPGEQYF
TGTGCCAGCAGCCTTCAACAGGGGGCGCCGGGGGAGCAGTACTTC
>TRBD1|TRBV12-3/TRBV12-4|TRBJ2-7|many
CASRGDRGAAKQYF
TGTGCCAGCAGGGGGGACAGGGGGGCCGCCAAGCAGTACTTC
>NA|TRBV7-3|TRBJ2-2|NA
CASSPQLERAAGELFF
TGTGCCAGCAGCCCCCAACTAGAAAGGGCGGCCGGGGAGCTGTTTTTT
>NA|TRBV12-3/TRBV12-4|TRBJ2-7|many
CASSLRRDTSYEQYF
TGTGCCAGCAGTTTACGCCGGGATACCTCCTACGAGCAGTACTTC
>TRBD1|TRBV4-3|TRBJ1-1|NA
CASSQDRQGRTEAFF
TGCGCCAGCAGCCAGGACCGACAGGGGAGGACTGAAGCTTTCTTT
>NA|TRBV20-1|TRBJ1-4|NA
CSAPFGEKLFF
TGCAGTGCTCCCTTTGGCGAAAAACTGTTTTTT
>NA|TRBV12-3/TRBV12-4|TRBJ1-3|few
CASNEPSGNTIYF
TGTGCCAGCAATGAACCCTCTGGAAACACCATATATTTT
>TRBD1|TRBV6-6|TRBJ1-1|once
CASSYRPGQGKGDTEAFF
TGTGCCAGCAGTTACCGACCGGGACAGGGGAAGGGGGACACTGAAGCTTTCTTT
>TRBD1|TRBV7-9|TRBJ1-5|NA
CASSLQGEAQHF
TGTGCCAGCAGCTTACAGGGGGAGGCCCAGCATTTT
>TRBD1|TRBV30|TRBJ1-5|NA
CAWSPGQGHQPQHF
TGTGCCTGGTCACCGGGACAGGGACATCAGCCCCAGCATTTT
>NA|TRBV10-2|TRBJ1-1|few
CASSEARVETEAFF
TGCGCCAGCAGTGAGGCCAGGGTGGAGACTGAAGCTTTCTTT
>NA|TRBV4-3|TRBJ2-1|many
CASSQDESNRVVGYNEQFF
TGCGCCAGCAGCCAAGATGAATCAAACAGGGTGGTCGGGTACAATGAGCAGTTCTTC
>NA|TRBV7-9|TRBJ1-5|few
CASSVGGQPQHF
TGTGCCAGCAGTGTTGGCGGCCAGCCCCAGCATTTT
>NA|TRBV12-3/TRBV12-4|TRBJ1-1|NA
CASSSGGGPEAFF
TGTGCCAGCAGTTCGGGCGGCGGCCCTGAAGCTTTCTTT
>NA|TRBV30|TRBJ1-2|NA
CAWRYPLTHYGYTF
TGTGCCTGGAGGTATCCCTTAACCCACTATGGCTACACCTTC